The subject of this entry is one T cell receptor (beta chain). The data were taken from a study of T cell responses to AZD1222 COVID-19 vaccine. TCRdb keeps only in-frame clones here, not all; method: immunoSEQ multiplex PCR. Here the sample spans 150,000 to 200,000 clones, around 90% being singletons. Trimming removed 2 bases at V and 2 bases at J, with 12 bases between. Germline CDR1 is ENHRY and CDR2 is SYGVKD. This CDR3 has 15 amino acids. This receptor was obtained from an adult in good health. The J gene is TRBJ1-1, the V gene TRBV10-3; D perhaps matches TRBD1 (5 bases). Here the sequenced sample was peripheral blood, taken on day 0 of AZD1222 vaccination. DNA of the CDR3: TGTGCCATCAGTGAGGGTAGCAGGGCTAACACTGAAGCTTTCTTT. Translated: CAISEGSRANTEAFF.